This T cell receptor beta chain originates from a study of human T cells and chemical hapten exposure. General observations from the study: While controls formed fewer of them, expanded TCRs formed significantly more large CDR3 similarity clusters.

A note on this clonotype: The antigen is undetermined.

The sample's time point: patch test 3, about 24 weeks after DPC sensitization. The treatment denotes: therapeutic diphenylcyclopropenone sensitization with weekly scalp DPC. Suited to DPC and affected by alopecia, the donors ranged from 18 to 70 years old. TCRdb processed the RACE reads anew with MiXCR; each CDR3 protein has one entry. The sample contains approximately 86,000 distinct CDR3 sequences, about a tenth of which appear only once. Looked up from germline, CDR1 is SGHTA and CDR2 is FQGNSA. The CDR3 is 16 amino acids. The V gene end was trimmed by 5 bases and the J gene end by 0 bases; junction bases not matched to a gene: 6.

The receptor's source is a woman aged 30 to 39 with alopecia areata. Some clones in this sample may be carry-over from other donors' samples. This chain links TRBV7-2 with TRBJ1-1, with TRBD1 identical over 10 bases. The material was whole blood, obtained in connection with sensitization to the hapten diphenylcyclopropenone (DPC). The CDR3 reads CASSRWDRGMNTEAFF. CDR3 DNA: TGTGCCAGCAGCCGTTGGGACAGGGGAATGAACACTGAAGCTTTCTTT.